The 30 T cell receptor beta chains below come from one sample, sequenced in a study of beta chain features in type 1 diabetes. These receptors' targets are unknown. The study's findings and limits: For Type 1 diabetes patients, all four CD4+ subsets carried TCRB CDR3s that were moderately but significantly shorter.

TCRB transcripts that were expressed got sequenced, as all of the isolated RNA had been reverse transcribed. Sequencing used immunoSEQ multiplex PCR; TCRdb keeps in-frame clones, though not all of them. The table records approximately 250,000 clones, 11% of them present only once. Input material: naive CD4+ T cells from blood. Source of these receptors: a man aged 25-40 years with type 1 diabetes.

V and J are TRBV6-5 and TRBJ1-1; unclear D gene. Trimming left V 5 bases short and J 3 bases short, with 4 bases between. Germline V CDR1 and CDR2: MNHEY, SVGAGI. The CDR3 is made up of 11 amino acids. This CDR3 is CASSSYTEAFF. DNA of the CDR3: TGTGCCAGCAGTAGCTACACTGAAGCTTTCTTT.

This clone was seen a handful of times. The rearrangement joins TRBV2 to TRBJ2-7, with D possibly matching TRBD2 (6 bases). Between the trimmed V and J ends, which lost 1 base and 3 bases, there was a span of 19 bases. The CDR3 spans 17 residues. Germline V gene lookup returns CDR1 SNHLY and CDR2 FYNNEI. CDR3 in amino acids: CASSEVASVRIVYEQYF. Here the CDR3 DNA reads TGTGCCAGCAGTGAAGTGGCTAGCGTTAGAATTGTCTACGAGCAGTACTTC.

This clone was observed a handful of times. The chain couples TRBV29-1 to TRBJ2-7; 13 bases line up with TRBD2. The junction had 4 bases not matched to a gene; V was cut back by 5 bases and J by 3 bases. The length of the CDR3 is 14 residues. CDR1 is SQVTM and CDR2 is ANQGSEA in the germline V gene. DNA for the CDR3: TGCAGCGTTACCAGACTAGCGGGGGGCTACGAGCAGTACTTC. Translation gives CSVTRLAGGYEQYF.

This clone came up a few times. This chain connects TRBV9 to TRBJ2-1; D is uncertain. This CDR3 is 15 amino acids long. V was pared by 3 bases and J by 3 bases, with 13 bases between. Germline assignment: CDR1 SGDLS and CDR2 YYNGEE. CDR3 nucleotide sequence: TGTGCCAGCAGCGCACGCGCCTCCAACTACAATGAGCAGTTCTTC. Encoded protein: CASSARASNYNEQFF.

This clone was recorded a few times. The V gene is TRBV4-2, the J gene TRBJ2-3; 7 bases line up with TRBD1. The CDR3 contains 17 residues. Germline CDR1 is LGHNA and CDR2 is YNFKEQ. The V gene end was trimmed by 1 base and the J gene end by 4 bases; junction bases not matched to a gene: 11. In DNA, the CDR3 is TGTGCCAGCAGCCAAGTGGGAGACAGGGATCCACCAGATACGCAGTATTTT. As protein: CASSQVGDRDPPDTQYF.

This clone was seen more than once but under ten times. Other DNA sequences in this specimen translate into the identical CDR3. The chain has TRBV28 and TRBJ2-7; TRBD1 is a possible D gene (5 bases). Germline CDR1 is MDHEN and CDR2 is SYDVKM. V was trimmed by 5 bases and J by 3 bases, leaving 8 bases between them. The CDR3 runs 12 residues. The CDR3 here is CASSPDSYEQYF. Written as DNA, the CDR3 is TGTGCCAGCAGTCCCGACAGCTACGAGCAGTACTTC.

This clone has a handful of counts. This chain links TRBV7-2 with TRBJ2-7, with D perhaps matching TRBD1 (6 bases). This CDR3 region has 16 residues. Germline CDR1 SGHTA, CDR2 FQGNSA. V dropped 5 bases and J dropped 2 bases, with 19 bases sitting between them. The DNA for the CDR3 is TGTGCCAGCAGCACCGTACAGGGTGGGATAGCCTACGAGCAGTACTTC. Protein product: CASSTVQGGIAYEQYF.

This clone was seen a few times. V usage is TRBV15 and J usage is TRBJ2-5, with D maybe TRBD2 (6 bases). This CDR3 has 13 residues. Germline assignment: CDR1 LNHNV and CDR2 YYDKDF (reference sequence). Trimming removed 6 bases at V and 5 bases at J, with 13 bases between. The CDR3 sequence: CATSPGGRETQYF. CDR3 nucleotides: TGTGCCACCAGTCCTGGGGGGAGGGAGACCCAGTACTTC.

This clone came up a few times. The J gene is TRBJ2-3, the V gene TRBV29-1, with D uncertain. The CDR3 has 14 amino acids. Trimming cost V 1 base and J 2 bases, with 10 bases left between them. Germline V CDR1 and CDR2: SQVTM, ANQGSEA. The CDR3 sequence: CSVEGGLVTDTQYF. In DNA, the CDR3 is TGCAGCGTTGAAGGCGGTCTGGTCACAGATACGCAGTATTTT.

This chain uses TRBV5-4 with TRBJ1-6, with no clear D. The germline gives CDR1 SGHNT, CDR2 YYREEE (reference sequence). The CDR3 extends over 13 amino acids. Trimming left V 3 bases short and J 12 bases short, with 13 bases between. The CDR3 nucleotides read TGTGCCAGCAGCTACACCCCCACGTTACCCCTCCACTTT. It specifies CASSYTPTLPLHF.

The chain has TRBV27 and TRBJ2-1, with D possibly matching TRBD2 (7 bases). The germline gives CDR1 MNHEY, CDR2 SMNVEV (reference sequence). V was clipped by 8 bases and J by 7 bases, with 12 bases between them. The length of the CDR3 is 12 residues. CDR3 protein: CASGGAVNEQFF. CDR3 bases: TGTGCCAGCGGGGGGGCGGTTAATGAGCAGTTCTTC.

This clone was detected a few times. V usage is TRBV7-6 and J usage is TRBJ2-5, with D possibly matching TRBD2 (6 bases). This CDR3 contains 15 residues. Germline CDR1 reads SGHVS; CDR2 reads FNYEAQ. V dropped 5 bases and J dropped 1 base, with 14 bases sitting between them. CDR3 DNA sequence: TGTGCCAGCAGCAACTTTGGGGGAGGCCAAGAGACCCAGTACTTC. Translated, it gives CASSNFGGGQETQYF.

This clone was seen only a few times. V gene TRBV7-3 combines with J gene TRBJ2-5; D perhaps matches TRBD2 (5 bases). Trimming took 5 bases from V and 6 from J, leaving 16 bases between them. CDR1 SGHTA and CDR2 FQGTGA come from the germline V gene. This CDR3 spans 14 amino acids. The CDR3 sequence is CASSPNAIGKTQYF. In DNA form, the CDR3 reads TGTGCCAGCAGCCCTAACGCGATCGGGAAGACCCAGTACTTC.

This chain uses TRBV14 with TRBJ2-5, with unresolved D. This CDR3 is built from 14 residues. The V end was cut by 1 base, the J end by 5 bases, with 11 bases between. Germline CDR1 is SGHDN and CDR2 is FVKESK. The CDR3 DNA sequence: TGTGCCAGCAGCCAAGGGGCGATGCTGGAGACCCAGTACTTC. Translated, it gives CASSQGAMLETQYF.

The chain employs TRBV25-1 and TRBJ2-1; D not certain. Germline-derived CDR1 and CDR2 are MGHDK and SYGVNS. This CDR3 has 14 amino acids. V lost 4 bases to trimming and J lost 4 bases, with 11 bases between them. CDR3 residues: CASSVPGFYNEQFF. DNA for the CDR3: TGTGCCAGCAGTGTGCCCGGTTTTTACAATGAGCAGTTCTTC.

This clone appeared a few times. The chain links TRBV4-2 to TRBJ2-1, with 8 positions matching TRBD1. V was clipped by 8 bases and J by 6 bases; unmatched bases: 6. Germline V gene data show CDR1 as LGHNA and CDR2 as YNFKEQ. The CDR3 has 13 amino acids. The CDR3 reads CASQGQDGNEQFF. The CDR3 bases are TGTGCCAGCCAGGGACAGGACGGCAATGAGCAGTTCTTC.

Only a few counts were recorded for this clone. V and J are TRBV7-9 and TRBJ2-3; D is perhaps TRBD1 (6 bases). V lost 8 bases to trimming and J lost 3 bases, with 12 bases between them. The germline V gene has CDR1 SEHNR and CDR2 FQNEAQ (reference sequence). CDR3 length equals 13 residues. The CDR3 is CASLWTATDTQYF. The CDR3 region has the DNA TGTGCCAGCCTCTGGACAGCGACAGATACGCAGTATTTT.

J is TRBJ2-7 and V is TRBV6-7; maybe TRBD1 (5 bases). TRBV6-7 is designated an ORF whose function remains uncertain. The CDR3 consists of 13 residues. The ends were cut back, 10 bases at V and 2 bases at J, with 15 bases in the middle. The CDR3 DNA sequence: TGTGCCAACCCCCCGAGGACAACCTACGAGCAGTACTTC. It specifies CANPPRTTYEQYF.

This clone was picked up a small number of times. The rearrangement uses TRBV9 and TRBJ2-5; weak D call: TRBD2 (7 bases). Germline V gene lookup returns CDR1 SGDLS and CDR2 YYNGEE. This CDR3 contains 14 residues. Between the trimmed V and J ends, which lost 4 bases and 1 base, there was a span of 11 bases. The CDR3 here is CASSLGGGQETQYF. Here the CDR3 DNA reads TGTGCCAGCAGCTTAGGGGGGGGCCAAGAGACCCAGTACTTC.

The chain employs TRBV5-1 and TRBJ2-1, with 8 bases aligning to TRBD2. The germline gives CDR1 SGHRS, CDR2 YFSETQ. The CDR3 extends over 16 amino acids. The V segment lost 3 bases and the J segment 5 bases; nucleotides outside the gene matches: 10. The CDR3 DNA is TGCGCCAGCAGCTCGGTCCCCGGGGGGGAAGACAATGAGCAGTTCTTC. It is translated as CASSSVPGGEDNEQFF. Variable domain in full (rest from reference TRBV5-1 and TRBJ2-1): KAGVTQTPRYLIKTRGQQVTLSCSPISGHRSVSWYQQTPGQGLQFLFEYFSETQRNKGNFPGRFSGRQFSNSRSEMNVSTLELGDSALYLCASSSVPGGEDNEQFFGPGTRLTVL.

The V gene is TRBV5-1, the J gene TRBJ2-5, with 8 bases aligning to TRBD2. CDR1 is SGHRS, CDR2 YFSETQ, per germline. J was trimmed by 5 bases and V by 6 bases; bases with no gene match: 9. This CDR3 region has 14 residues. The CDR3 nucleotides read TGCGCCAGCATTGGGGGCCCGGGAGGGGAGACCCAGTACTTC. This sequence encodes CASIGGPGGETQYF.

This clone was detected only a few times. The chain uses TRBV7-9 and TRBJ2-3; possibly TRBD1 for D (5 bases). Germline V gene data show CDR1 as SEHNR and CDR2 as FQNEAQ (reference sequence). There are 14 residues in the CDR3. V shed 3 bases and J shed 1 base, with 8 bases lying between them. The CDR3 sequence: CASSFSTGTDTQYF. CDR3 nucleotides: TGTGCCAGCAGCTTTTCGACAGGCACAGATACGCAGTATTTT.

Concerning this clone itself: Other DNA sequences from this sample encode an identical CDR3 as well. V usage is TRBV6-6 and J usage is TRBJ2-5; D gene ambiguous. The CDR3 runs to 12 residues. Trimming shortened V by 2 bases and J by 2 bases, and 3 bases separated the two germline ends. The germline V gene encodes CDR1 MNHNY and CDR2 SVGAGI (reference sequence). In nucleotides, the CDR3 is TGTGCCAGCAGTTACCTTCAAGAGACCCAGTACTTC. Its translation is CASSYLQETQYF.

CDR3 sequence: CASSWRPATNEKLFF. The CDR3 DNA reads TGTGCCAGCAGCTGGAGGCCTGCAACTAATGAAAAACTGTTTTTT. This chain connects TRBV5-4 to TRBJ1-4, with no clear D. Germline values: CDR1 SGHNT, CDR2 YYREEE (reference sequence). The V and J ends lost 3 bases and 0 bases respectively, with 9 bases between them. The CDR3 spans 15 residues.

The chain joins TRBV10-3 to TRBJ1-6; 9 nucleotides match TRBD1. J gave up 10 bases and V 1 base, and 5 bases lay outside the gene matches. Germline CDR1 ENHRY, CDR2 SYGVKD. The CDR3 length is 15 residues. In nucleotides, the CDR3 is TGTGCCATCAGTGAGTTGGGACAGGGAGTGTCACCCCTCCACTTT. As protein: CAISELGQGVSPLHF.

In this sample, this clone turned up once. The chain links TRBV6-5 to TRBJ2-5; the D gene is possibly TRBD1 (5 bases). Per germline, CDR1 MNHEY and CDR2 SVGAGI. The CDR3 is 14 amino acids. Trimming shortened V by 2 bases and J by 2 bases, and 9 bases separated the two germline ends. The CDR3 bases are TGTGCCAGCAGTTACGCCGACAGACAAGAGACCCAGTACTTC. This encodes CASSYADRQETQYF.

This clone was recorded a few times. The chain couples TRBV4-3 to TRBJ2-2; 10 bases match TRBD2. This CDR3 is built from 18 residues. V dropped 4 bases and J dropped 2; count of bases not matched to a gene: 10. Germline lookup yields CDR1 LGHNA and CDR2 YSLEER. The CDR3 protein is CASSRGASGGINTGELFF. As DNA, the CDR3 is TGCGCCAGCAGCCGCGGGGCTAGCGGGGGAATTAACACCGGGGAGCTGTTTTTT.

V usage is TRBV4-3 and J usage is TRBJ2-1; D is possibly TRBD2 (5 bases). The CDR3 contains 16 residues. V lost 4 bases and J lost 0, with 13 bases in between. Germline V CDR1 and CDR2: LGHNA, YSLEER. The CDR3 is CASSPHRGGSYNEQFF. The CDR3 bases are TGCGCCAGCAGCCCGCACCGGGGTGGCTCCTACAATGAGCAGTTCTTC.

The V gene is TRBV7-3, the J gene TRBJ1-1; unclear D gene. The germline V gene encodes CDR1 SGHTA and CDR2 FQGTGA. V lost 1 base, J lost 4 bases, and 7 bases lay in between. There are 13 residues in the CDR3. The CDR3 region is CASSLSGPTEAFF. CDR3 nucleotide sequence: TGTGCCAGCAGCTTAAGTGGGCCCACTGAAGCTTTCTTT.

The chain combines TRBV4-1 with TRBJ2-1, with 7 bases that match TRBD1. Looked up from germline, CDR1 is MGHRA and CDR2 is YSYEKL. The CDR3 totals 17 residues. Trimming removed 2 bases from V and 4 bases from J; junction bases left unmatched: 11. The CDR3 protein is CASSQLPTGTDYNEQFF. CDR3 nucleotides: TGCGCCAGCAGCCAACTACCGACCGGGACAGATTACAATGAGCAGTTCTTC.